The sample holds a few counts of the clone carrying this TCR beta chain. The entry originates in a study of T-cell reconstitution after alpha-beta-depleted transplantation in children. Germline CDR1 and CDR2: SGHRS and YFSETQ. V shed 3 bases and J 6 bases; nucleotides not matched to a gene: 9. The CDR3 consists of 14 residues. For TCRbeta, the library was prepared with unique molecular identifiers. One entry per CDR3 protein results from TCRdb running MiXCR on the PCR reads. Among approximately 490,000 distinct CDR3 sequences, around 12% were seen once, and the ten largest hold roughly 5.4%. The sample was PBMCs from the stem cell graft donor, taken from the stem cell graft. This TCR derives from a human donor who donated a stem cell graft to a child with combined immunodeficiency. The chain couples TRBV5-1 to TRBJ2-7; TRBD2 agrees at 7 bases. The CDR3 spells CASSWGGERGEQYF. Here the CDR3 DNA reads TGCGCCAGCAGCTGGGGGGGGGAACGTGGCGAGCAGTACTTC.